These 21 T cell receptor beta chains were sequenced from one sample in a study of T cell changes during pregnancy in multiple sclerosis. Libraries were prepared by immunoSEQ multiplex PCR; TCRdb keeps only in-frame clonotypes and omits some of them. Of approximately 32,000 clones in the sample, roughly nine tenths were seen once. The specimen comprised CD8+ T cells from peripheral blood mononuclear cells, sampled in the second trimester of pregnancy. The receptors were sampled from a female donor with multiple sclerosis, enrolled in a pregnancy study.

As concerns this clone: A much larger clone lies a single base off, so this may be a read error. The CDR3 reads CASSRDRGYEQYF. CDR3 sequence (DNA): TGTGCCAGCAGCCGGGACAGGGGCTACGAGCAGTACTTC. The gene calls are TRBV11-3 and TRBJ2-7, with TRBD1 identical over 10 bases. This CDR3 has 13 amino acids. Trimming cost V 5 bases and J 3 bases; bases outside gene matches: 1. Per the germline V gene, CDR1 is SGHNT and CDR2 is YENEEA.

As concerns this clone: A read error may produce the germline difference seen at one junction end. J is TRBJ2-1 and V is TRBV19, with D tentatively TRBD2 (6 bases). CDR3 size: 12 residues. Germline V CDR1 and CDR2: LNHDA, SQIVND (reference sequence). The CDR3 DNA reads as TGTGCCAGTAGTTGGGAGGATGGCGGGAAAATCTTC. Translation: CASSWEDGGKIF.

This CDR3 reads CASSDPGTYEQYF. The DNA of the CDR3 is TGTGCCAGCAGCGATCCGGGGACCTACGAGCAGTACTTC. The rearrangement links TRBV9 to TRBJ2-7; D is possibly TRBD2 (5 bases). The CDR3 totals 13 residues. The germline V and J ends were trimmed by 3 bases and 2 bases, with 9 bases remaining between them. The germline gives CDR1 SGDLS, CDR2 YYNGEE.

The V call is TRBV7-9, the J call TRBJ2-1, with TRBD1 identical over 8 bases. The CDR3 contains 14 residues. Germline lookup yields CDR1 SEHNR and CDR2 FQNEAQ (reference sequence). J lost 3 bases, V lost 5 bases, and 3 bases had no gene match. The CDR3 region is CASSQDRGYNEQFF. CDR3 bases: TGTGCCAGCAGCCAAGACAGGGGCTACAATGAGCAGTTCTTC.

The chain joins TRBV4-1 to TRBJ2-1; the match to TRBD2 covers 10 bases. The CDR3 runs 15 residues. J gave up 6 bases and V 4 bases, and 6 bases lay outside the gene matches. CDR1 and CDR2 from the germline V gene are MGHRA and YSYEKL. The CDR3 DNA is TGCGCCAGCAGCCCCAGCGGGGGGGCCGGCAATGAGCAGTTCTTC. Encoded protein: CASSPSGGAGNEQFF.

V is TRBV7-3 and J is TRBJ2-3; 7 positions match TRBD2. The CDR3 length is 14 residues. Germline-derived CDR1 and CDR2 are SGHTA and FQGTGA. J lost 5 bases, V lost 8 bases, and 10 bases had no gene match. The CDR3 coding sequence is TGTGCCAGCGGATTAGCGGGCTATGGAGATACGCAGTATTTT. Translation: CASGLAGYGDTQYF.

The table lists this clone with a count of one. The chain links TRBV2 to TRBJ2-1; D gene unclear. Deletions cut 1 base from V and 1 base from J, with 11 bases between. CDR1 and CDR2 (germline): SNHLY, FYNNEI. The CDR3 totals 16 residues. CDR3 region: CASSEVRGGSYNEQFF. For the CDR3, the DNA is TGTGCCAGCAGTGAAGTCCGAGGTGGGTCCTACAATGAGCAGTTCTTC.

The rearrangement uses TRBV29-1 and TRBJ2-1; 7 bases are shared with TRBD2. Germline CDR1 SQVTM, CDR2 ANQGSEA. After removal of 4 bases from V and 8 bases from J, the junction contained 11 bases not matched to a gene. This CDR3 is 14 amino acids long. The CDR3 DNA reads TGCAGCGTTGGAGGGGCTAGCGGTAGTGATGAGCAGTTCTTC. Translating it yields CSVGGASGSDEQFF.

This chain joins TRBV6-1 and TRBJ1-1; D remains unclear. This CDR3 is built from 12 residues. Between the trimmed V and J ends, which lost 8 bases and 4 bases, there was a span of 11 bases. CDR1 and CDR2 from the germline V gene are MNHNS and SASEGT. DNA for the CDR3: TGTGCCAGCGGCTGGAGGATCACTGAAGCTTTCTTT. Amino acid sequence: CASGWRITEAFF.

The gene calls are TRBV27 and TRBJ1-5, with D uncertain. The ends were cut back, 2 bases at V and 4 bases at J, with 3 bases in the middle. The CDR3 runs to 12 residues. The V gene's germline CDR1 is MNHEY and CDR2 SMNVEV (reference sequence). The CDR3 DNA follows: TGTGCCAGCAGTTTACCGAATCAGCCCCAGCATTTT. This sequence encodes CASSLPNQPQHF.

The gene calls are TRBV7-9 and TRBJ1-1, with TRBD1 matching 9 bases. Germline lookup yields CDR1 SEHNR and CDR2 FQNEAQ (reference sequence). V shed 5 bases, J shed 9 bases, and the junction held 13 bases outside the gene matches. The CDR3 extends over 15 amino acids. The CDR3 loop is CASSPRQGGTLQAFF. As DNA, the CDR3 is TGTGCCAGCAGCCCAAGACAGGGGGGGACCCTACAAGCTTTCTTT.

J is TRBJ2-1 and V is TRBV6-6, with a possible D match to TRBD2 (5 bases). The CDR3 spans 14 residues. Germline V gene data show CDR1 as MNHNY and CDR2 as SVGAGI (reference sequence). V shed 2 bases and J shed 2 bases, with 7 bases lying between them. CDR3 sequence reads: CASSYEGAYNEQFF. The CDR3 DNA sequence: TGTGCCAGCAGTTACGAGGGAGCCTACAATGAGCAGTTCTTC.

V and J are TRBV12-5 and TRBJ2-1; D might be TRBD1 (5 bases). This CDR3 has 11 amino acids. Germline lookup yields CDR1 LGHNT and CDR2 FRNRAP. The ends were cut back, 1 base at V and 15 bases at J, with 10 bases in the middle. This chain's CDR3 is CASGLAGASFF. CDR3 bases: TGTGCTAGTGGTTTGGCTGGGGCTTCGTTCTTC.

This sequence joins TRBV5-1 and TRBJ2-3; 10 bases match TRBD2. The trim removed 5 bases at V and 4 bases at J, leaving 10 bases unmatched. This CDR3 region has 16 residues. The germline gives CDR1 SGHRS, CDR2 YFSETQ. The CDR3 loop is CASSPRPGLASDTQYF. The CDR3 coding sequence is TGCGCCAGCAGTCCCCGTCCGGGACTAGCGTCAGATACGCAGTATTTT.

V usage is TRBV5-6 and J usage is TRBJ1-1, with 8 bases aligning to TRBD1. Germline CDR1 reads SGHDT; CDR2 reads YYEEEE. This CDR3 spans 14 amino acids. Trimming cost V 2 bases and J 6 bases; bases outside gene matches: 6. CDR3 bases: TGTGCCAGCAGCTTCGGGACAGGCAAGTCTGAAGCTTTCTTT. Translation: CASSFGTGKSEAFF.

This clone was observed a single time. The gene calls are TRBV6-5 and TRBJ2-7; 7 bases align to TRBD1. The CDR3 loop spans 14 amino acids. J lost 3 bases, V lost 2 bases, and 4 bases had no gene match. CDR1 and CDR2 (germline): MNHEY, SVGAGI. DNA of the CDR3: TGTGCCAGCAGTTACATGGCAGGGGGCTACGAGCAGTACTTC. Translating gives CASSYMAGGYEQYF.

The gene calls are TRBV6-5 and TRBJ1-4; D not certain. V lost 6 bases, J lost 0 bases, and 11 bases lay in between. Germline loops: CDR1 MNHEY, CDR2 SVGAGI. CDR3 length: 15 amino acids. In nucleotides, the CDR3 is TGTGCCAGCAGCTACAGACTTGCAACTAATGAAAAACTGTTTTTT. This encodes CASSYRLATNEKLFF.

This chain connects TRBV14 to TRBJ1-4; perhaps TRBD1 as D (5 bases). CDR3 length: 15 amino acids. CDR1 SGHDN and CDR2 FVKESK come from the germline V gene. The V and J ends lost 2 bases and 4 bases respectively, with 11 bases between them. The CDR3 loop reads CASSQRQGYNEKLFF. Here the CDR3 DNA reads TGTGCCAGCAGCCAAAGGCAGGGATATAATGAAAAACTGTTTTTT.

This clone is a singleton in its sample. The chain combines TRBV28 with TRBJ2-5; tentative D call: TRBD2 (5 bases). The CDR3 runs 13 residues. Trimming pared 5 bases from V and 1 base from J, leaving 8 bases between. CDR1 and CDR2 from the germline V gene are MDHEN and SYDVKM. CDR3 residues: CASSRGSQETQYF. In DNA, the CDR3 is TGTGCCAGCAGTCGAGGGAGCCAAGAGACCCAGTACTTC.

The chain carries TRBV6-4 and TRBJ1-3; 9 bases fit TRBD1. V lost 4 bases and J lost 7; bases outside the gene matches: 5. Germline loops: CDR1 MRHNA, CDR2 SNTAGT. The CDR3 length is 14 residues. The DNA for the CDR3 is TGTGCCAGCAGTGGGGGGACAGGGAGGAACACCATATATTTT. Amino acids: CASSGGTGRNTIYF.

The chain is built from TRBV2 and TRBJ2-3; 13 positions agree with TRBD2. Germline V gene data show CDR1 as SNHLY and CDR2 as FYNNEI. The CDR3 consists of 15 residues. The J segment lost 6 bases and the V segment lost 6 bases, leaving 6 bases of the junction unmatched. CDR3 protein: CASSGLAGDWDTQYF. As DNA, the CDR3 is TGTGCCAGCAGCGGACTAGCGGGGGATTGGGATACGCAGTATTTT.